The entry below gives a single TCR beta chain sequence along with its context. Its antigen is not identified. This specimen belongs to a study of shared clonotypes between healthy human individuals. Study-level results: What limited the represented genetic and exposure-history diversity was the small number of donors. Even with large depth, rarefaction showed that sorted-subset sequencing was incomplete.

Naive CD45RA+ and memory CD45RA-negative subsets were split from CD4+ cells. The ends lost 8 bases at V and 4 bases at J; junction bases unmatched: 9. This CDR3 spans 14 amino acids. Germline loops: CDR1 MNHEY, CDR2 SMNVEV (reference sequence). Sequenced by immunoSEQ multiplex PCR; TCRdb stores in-frame clones only, minus some. The sample consists of about 2.4 million clones, roughly 93% of them appearing once. Material for sequencing was naive CD4+ T cells from PBMCs. Subset given: CD45RA+ positively selected. The rearrangement joins TRBV27 to TRBJ2-5, with 8 bases aligning to TRBD2. This receptor was obtained from a man between 18 and 29 years old in good health. Some clones in this sample may be carry-over from other donors' samples. CDR3 in DNA: TGTGCCAGCTATCCCGCGGGGGGCAGAGAGACCCAGTACTTC. It codes for CASYPAGGRETQYF.